The 32 T cell receptor beta chains below come from one sample, sequenced in a study of cytomegalovirus exposure and HLA in healthy donors. Using immunoSEQ multiplex PCR, the repertoire was profiled, and TCRdb retains in-frame clones only, with some absent. The data show about 38,000 clones, approximately 92% seen once. The specimen was PBMCs. These receptors came from a man in his late teens or twenties in good health and CMV-seronegative.

This clone was picked up a small number of times. V gene TRBV9 combines with J gene TRBJ1-6; maybe TRBD1 (5 bases). Per germline, CDR1 SGDLS and CDR2 YYNGEE. Deletions cut 3 bases from V and 10 bases from J, with 17 bases between. This CDR3 comprises 15 residues. The CDR3 sequence: CASSAGRGNRSPLHF. The DNA of the CDR3 is TGTGCCAGCAGCGCCGGGAGGGGTAATCGGTCACCCCTCCACTTT.

CDR3 amino acids: CASLLQGAGGTEAFF. For the CDR3, the DNA is TGTGCCAGCTTACTACAGGGGGCGGGGGGTACTGAAGCTTTCTTT. This chain links TRBV2 with TRBJ1-1, with TRBD1 matching over 9 bases. There are 15 residues in the CDR3. After removal of 8 bases from V and 5 bases from J, the junction contained 12 bases not matched to a gene. Germline lookup yields CDR1 SNHLY and CDR2 FYNNEI. The full variable domain, its missing parts supplied by reference TRBV2 and TRBJ1-1, is EPEVTQTPSHQVTQMGQEVILRCVPISNHLYFYWYRQILGQKVEFLVSFYNNEISEKSEIFDDQFSVERPDGSNFTLKIRSTKLEDSAMYFCASLLQGAGGTEAFFGQGTRLTVV.

The chain joins TRBV9 to TRBJ1-2, with D hard to call. V was clipped by 1 base and J by 0 bases, with 7 bases between them. CDR1 and CDR2 (germline): SGDLS, YYNGEE. CDR3 length equals 14 residues. The CDR3 region is CASSVPEANYGYTF. As DNA, the CDR3 is TGTGCCAGCAGCGTACCAGAAGCTAACTATGGCTACACCTTC.

The chain links TRBV5-1 to TRBJ1-1; D not certain. In germline, CDR1 is SGHRS, CDR2 YFSETQ. The CDR3 spans 12 residues. V was shortened by 5 bases and J by 6 bases, with 11 bases between the two germline ends. The CDR3 DNA reads TGCGCCAGCAGAGAGGACGGGGCTGAAGCTTTCTTT. Protein: CASREDGAEAFF.

The chain joins TRBV6-1 to TRBJ2-3; weak D call: TRBD2 (7 bases). CDR3 size: 16 residues. Trimming removed 2 bases at V and 2 bases at J, with 14 bases between. Looked up from germline, CDR1 is MNHNS and CDR2 is SASEGT. CDR3: CASSEWGGRNTDTQYF. The CDR3 DNA follows: TGTGCCAGCAGTGAATGGGGGGGCCGGAACACAGATACGCAGTATTTT.

CDR3 nucleotide sequence: TGTGCCAGCAGTTTAACAGGGAGAAGTGGCGAGCAGTACTTC. Amino acids: CASSLTGRSGEQYF. The chain combines TRBV27 with TRBJ2-7; maybe TRBD1 (6 bases). This CDR3 has 14 amino acids. V was trimmed by 2 bases and J by 6 bases, leaving 14 bases between them. The germline V gene encodes CDR1 MNHEY and CDR2 SMNVEV (reference sequence).

This chain joins TRBV9 and TRBJ2-7; possibly TRBD1 for D (6 bases). The CDR3 is 13 residues long. Trimming removed 3 bases from V and 3 bases from J, with 10 bases in between. In germline, CDR1 is SGDLS, CDR2 YYNGEE. The CDR3 loop is CASSARGGYEQYF. CDR3 nucleotide sequence: TGTGCCAGCAGCGCCCGAGGGGGCTACGAGCAGTACTTC.

The genes are TRBV5-6 and TRBJ1-3; possible D gene TRBD1, 6 bases. CDR1 is SGHDT, CDR2 YYEEEE, per germline. There are 14 residues in the CDR3. V lost 4 bases, J lost 0 bases, and 8 bases lay in between. DNA of the CDR3: TGTGCCAGCAGCCGGGACATCTCTGGAAACACCATATATTTT. Amino acid sequence: CASSRDISGNTIYF.

This chain joins TRBV6-6 and TRBJ1-4; the match to TRBD1 covers 7 bases. This CDR3 is 16 amino acids long. J was trimmed by 4 bases and V by 4 bases; bases with no gene match: 9. Germline V CDR1 and CDR2: MNHNY, SVGAGI (reference sequence). The CDR3: CASSSLPGQRNEKLFF. DNA for the CDR3: TGTGCCAGCAGTTCCCTGCCGGGACAGCGTAATGAAAAACTGTTTTTT.

CDR3 sequence (DNA): TGTGCCAGCAGTTACTCTGGGGGGGAGGACGAAAAACTGTTTTTT. Translated, it gives CASSYSGGEDEKLFF. V gene TRBV6-5 combines with J gene TRBJ1-4; D is possibly TRBD1 (5 bases). CDR1 is MNHEY, CDR2 SVGAGI, per germline. This CDR3 region has 15 residues. The V end was cut by 0 bases, the J end by 8 bases, with 13 bases between.

The rearrangement uses TRBV6-4 and TRBJ2-1; 8 bases agree with TRBD2. Per the germline V gene, CDR1 is MRHNA and CDR2 is SNTAGT. CDR3 length: 14 amino acids. Losses at the gene ends were 4 bases for V and 6 bases for J; bases not matched to a gene: 5. CDR3 nucleotides: TGTGCCAGCAGTGTGAGCGGGGGCATCAATGAGCAGTTCTTC. This sequence encodes CASSVSGGINEQFF.

This chain links TRBV5-1 with TRBJ2-7; D is unclear. Germline assignment: CDR1 SGHRS and CDR2 YFSETQ. The V end lost 2 bases, the J end lost 2 bases, and 8 bases lay between the germline ends. The CDR3 runs 13 residues. This CDR3 reads CASSFDGAYEQYF. The CDR3 bases are TGCGCCAGCAGCTTCGACGGAGCCTACGAGCAGTACTTC.

The chain joins TRBV9 to TRBJ1-1; D is perhaps TRBD1 (6 bases). Germline CDR1 SGDLS, CDR2 YYNGEE. V lost 3 bases, J lost 4 bases, and 16 bases lay in between. The CDR3 contains 15 residues. The CDR3 spells CASSDQKTGRTEAFF. The CDR3 DNA reads TGTGCCAGCAGCGACCAAAAGACAGGTCGCACTGAAGCTTTCTTT.

The chain recombines TRBV30 with TRBJ2-1; D is ambiguous. Between the trimmed V and J ends, which lost 1 base and 2 bases, there was a span of 3 bases. This CDR3 comprises 12 residues. In germline, CDR1 is GTSNPN, CDR2 SVGIG (reference sequence). The CDR3 DNA reads TGTGCCTGGAGTGAGCCCTACAATGAGCAGTTCTTC. Its protein product is CAWSEPYNEQFF.

The chain has TRBV21-1 and TRBJ1-2; TRBD1 is the table's D call and was not checked against the DNA. TRBV21-1 counts as a pseudogene. This CDR3 has 15 residues. The CDR3 loop is CASSKGQGAQEGYTF. The CDR3 DNA reads as TGTGCCAGCAGCAAAGGCCAGGGGGCGCAGGAAGGCTACACCTTC.

The V and J genes are TRBV5-5 and TRBJ1-1; a possible D gene is TRBD1 (5 bases). V was shortened by 6 bases and J by 1 base, with 10 bases between the two germline ends. CDR1 is SGHKS and CDR2 is YYEKEE in the germline V gene (reference sequence). The CDR3 covers 13 residues. CDR3 coding DNA: TGTGCCAGCAACCGTACAGGGAACACTGAAGCTTTCTTT. This sequence encodes CASNRTGNTEAFF.

This clone was observed a single time. The CDR3 loop is CASSYRTGGYSNQPQHF. Here the CDR3 DNA reads TGTGCCAGCAGTTACCGGACAGGGGGATATAGCAATCAGCCCCAGCATTTT. V usage is TRBV7-8 and J usage is TRBJ1-5, with 10 nucleotides matching TRBD1. The germline CDR1 and CDR2 sequences are SGHVS and FQNEAQ. This CDR3 spans 17 amino acids. V lost 6 bases to trimming and J lost 0 bases; unmatched junction nucleotides: 8.

This rearrangement joins TRBV9 to TRBJ2-3; 7 nucleotides agree with TRBD1. Germline values: CDR1 SGDLS, CDR2 YYNGEE. CDR3 size: 16 residues. The ends lost 0 bases at V and 0 bases at J; junction bases unmatched: 4. CDR3 region: CASSVVDRASTDTQYF. CDR3 DNA sequence: TGTGCCAGCAGCGTAGTAGACAGGGCTAGCACAGATACGCAGTATTTT.

This clone was detected a few times. The rearrangement links TRBV2 to TRBJ2-7; the D gene is possibly TRBD2 (5 bases). The CDR3 runs to 12 residues. Trimming left V 4 bases short and J 7 bases short, with 11 bases between. CDR1 and CDR2 from the germline V gene are SNHLY and FYNNEI. The CDR3 coding sequence is TGTGCCAGCAGTGTAGGACTTGGGGAGCAGTACTTC. It yields the protein CASSVGLGEQYF.

This rearrangement joins TRBV29-1 to TRBJ1-4; D gene unclear. The V gene lost 4 bases and the J gene lost 4 bases, with 10 bases spanning the gap. This CDR3 comprises 13 residues. Germline V gene data show CDR1 as SQVTM and CDR2 as ANQGSEA. CDR3 DNA sequence: TGCAGCGTTGTGGCTAGGAGTAATGAAAAACTGTTTTTT. As protein: CSVVARSNEKLFF.

This chain connects TRBV11-3 to TRBJ2-5; 11 bases are shared with TRBD2. The CDR3 has 17 residues. With V trimmed by 1 base and J by 4 bases, 8 bases remained unmatched. Germline V gives CDR1 SGHNT, CDR2 YENEEA. The CDR3 nucleotides are TGTGCCAGCAGCTTAGGAGGTAGCGGGGGGGCCGGAGAGACCCAGTACTTC. Protein sequence: CASSLGGSGGAGETQYF.

The genes are TRBV9 and TRBJ2-1; TRBD2 matches 8 bases. The germline V gene encodes CDR1 SGDLS and CDR2 YYNGEE. The CDR3 totals 14 residues. J lost 7 bases, V lost 0 bases, and 3 bases had no gene match. CDR3 sequence reads: CASSVAGGLNEQFF. CDR3 in DNA: TGTGCCAGCAGCGTAGCGGGGGGGTTGAATGAGCAGTTCTTC.

The rearrangement joins TRBV27 to TRBJ1-4; D gene uncertain. CDR1 and CDR2 (germline): MNHEY, SMNVEV (reference sequence). This CDR3 contains 13 residues. The V end lost 5 bases, the J end lost 4 bases, and 8 bases lay between the germline ends. Written as DNA, the CDR3 is TGTGCCAGCAGTGAGGGTTTTAATGAAAAACTGTTTTTT. Protein: CASSEGFNEKLFF.

The J gene is TRBJ1-1, the V gene TRBV2; 8 bases match TRBD1. The CDR3 length is 13 residues. V lost 6 bases, J lost 3 bases, and 3 bases stayed unmatched. The V gene's germline CDR1 is SNHLY and CDR2 FYNNEI. Written as DNA, the CDR3 is TGTGCCAGCAGGCCGACAGGGGACACTGAAGCTTTCTTT. This sequence encodes CASRPTGDTEAFF.

CDR3 sequence reads: CASSFGEALSGNTIYF. CDR3 nucleotides: TGTGCCAGCAGCTTCGGCGAGGCCCTCTCTGGAAACACCATATATTTT. This chain uses TRBV11-2 with TRBJ1-3; D is unresolved. The CDR3 contains 16 residues. V dropped 3 bases and J dropped 0 bases, with 12 bases sitting between them. CDR1 SGHAT and CDR2 FQNNGV come from the germline V gene.

The gene calls are TRBV10-3 and TRBJ2-7, with 9 bases aligning to TRBD1. Germline V lookup: CDR1 ENHRY, CDR2 SYGVKD. The CDR3 has 16 amino acids. The ends lost 6 bases at V and 3 bases at J; junction bases unmatched: 12. CDR3 residues: CAIRDTGRDRDYEQYF. The CDR3 DNA is TGTGCCATCAGGGATACCGGCAGGGACAGGGACTACGAGCAGTACTTC.

V and J are TRBV5-1 and TRBJ2-1, with D possibly TRBD2 on 6 matching bases. Germline V gene data show CDR1 as SGHRS and CDR2 as YFSETQ. The CDR3 totals 15 residues. The ends were cut back, 4 bases at V and 4 bases at J, with 15 bases in the middle. The CDR3 protein is CASSVSGLEYNEQFF. The CDR3 DNA is TGCGCCAGCAGCGTTTCGGGACTGGAATACAATGAGCAGTTCTTC.

This chain links TRBV21-1 with TRBJ2-2; the table calls TRBD1, which could not be checked here. TRBV21-1 is a known pseudogene. The CDR3 runs to 15 residues. The CDR3 here is CASSNHRGRTGELFF. The CDR3 bases are TGTGCCAGCAGCAACCACAGGGGGCGAACCGGGGAGCTGTTTTTT.

The J gene is TRBJ1-2, the V gene TRBV7-9, with D maybe TRBD1 (6 bases). The ends were cut back, 1 base at V and 5 bases at J, with 11 bases in the middle. The CDR3 consists of 14 residues. The germline V gene has CDR1 SEHNR and CDR2 FQNEAQ (reference sequence). In DNA form, the CDR3 reads TGTGCCAGCAGCTTAGAAGGACAGTTTTATGGCTACACCTTC. Amino acid sequence: CASSLEGQFYGYTF.

The CDR3 sequence is CASSLTVNTEAFF. CDR3 nucleotide sequence: TGTGCCAGCAGCTTAACGGTGAACACTGAAGCTTTCTTT. The chain recombines TRBV11-2 with TRBJ1-1; unclear D gene. The CDR3 is 13 amino acids. V was shortened by 2 bases and J by 0 bases, with 4 bases between the two germline ends. The germline gives CDR1 SGHAT, CDR2 FQNNGV.

The V gene is TRBV28, the J gene TRBJ2-7; the match to TRBD1 covers 9 bases. This CDR3 comprises 15 residues. V dropped 4 bases and J dropped 5; count of bases not matched to a gene: 9. Germline CDR1 and CDR2: MDHEN and SYDVKM. The CDR3 DNA sequence: TGTGCCAGCAGTTCCCCGGGACAGGGTTTCAACGAGCAGTACTTC. It is translated as CASSSPGQGFNEQYF.

This clone has a single count. Mismatch with germline at one junction end may stem from a read error. CDR3 sequence reads: CASREGLAGVYNEQFF. For the CDR3, the DNA is TGTGCCAGCAGGGAAGGACTAGCGGGGGTATACAATGAGCAGTTCTTC. The chain is built from TRBV2 and TRBJ2-1; TRBD2 agrees at 13 bases. Looked up from germline, CDR1 is SNHLY and CDR2 is FYNNEI. The CDR3 sequence is 16 residues long.